Detailed here is one T cell receptor (beta chain). Authors' processing steps: Using reference gene primer amplification, nucleated cell counts were estimated. The table came from immunoSEQ multiplex PCR; TCRdb's copy has only in-frame clones and leaves some out. The V and J calls and clone size come from that table; D and trimming were worked out from the DNA. The repertoire holds roughly 300,000 clones, with around 87% as singletons. The data were obtained in a study of blood T cell repertoires in COVID-19. About the study: Italy, Spain and the United States were the sources of the convalescent and acute COVID-19 samples. Sources were T cells, B-cell-depleted T cells, or PBMCs; the material itself was cDNA or gDNA.

Sequenced: peripheral blood. This receptor was taken from a woman in her 50s who had recovered from COVID-19.

This chain's CDR3 is CATSLAGDSTEAFF. The CDR3 DNA follows: TGTGCCACGAGCCTAGCGGGGGATTCCACTGAAGCTTTCTTT. The V gene is TRBV15, the J gene TRBJ1-1; D perhaps matches TRBD1 (5 bases). Deletions cut 9 bases from V and 4 bases from J, with 18 bases between. There are 14 residues in the CDR3. Looked up from germline, CDR1 is LNHNV and CDR2 is YYDKDF (reference sequence). Filled out from reference TRBV15 and TRBJ1-1, the complete variable domain reads DAMVIQNPRYQVTQFGKPVTLSCSQTLNHNVMYWYQQKSSQAPKLLFHYYDKDFNNEADTPDNFQSRRPNTSFCFLDIRSPGLGDTAMYLCATSLAGDSTEAFFGQGTRLTVV.